The 26 T cell receptor beta chains in this list originate from one sample, sequenced in a study of T cells in Graves' hyperthyroidism and ophthalmopathy. The source material, RNA transcripts, was used to amplify TCR beta CDR3 regions. In the first-round RT-PCR of the TCR CDR3, the HTBI primer set was used. MiXCR, run by TCRdb on the multiplex PCR reads, gives a single entry per CDR3 protein. The table records 700,000 or so distinct CDR3 sequences, roughly 15% of them present only once. The sample was blood. The source is a young man with Graves' hyperthyroidism.

The chain has TRBV19 and TRBJ2-2; D is unresolved. The CDR3 loop spans 12 amino acids. V dropped 3 bases and J dropped 7 bases, with 6 bases sitting between them. The germline CDR1 and CDR2 sequences are LNHDA and SQIVND (reference sequence). The CDR3 region has the DNA TGTGCCAGTAGTATCGAGCGCGGGGAGCTGTTTTTT. Translation: CASSIERGELFF.

In its sample, this clonotype was seen many times. The chain carries TRBV20-1 and TRBJ1-4; TRBD1 matches 9 bases. The CDR3 spans 15 residues. V lost 0 bases and J lost 7; bases outside the gene matches: 6. The V gene's germline CDR1 is DFQATT and CDR2 SNEGSKA (reference sequence). CDR3 nucleotide sequence: TGCAGTGCTAGAGACCGGGACAGGGAGGGTGAAAAACTGTTTTTT. Its protein is CSARDRDREGEKLFF.

Comments on this clonotype: The missing conserved phenylalanine or tryptophan at the end of this CDR3 makes a read error likely. The J gene is TRBJ2-3, the V gene TRBV11-2, with D unresolved. V lost 3 bases to trimming and J lost 1 base, with 2 bases between them. The germline V gene encodes CDR1 SGHAT and CDR2 FQNNGV. This CDR3 contains 12 residues. The CDR3, as DNA: TGTGCCAGCAGCTTGGGCACAGATACGCAGTATTCT. This encodes CASSLGTDTQYS.

This clonotype was picked up many times. For the CDR3, the DNA is TGTGCCAGCAGTTTTAGCGGTAGCTATGGCTACACCTTC. Its protein is CASSFSGSYGYTF. The chain combines TRBV28 with TRBJ1-2; D is undetermined. Germline CDR1 MDHEN, CDR2 SYDVKM. CDR3 size: 13 residues. Trimming cost V 3 bases and J 4 bases, with 9 bases left between them.

This clonotype was found many times. V is TRBV7-9 and J is TRBJ2-7, with D possibly TRBD1 on 5 matching bases. Germline CDR1 SEHNR, CDR2 FQNEAQ (reference sequence). V was trimmed by 3 bases and J by 6 bases, leaving 15 bases between them. The CDR3 covers 14 residues. The CDR3 DNA reads as TGTGCCAGCAGCTTTCAGGGTACAGGCTCCGAGCAGTACTTC. This sequence encodes CASSFQGTGSEQYF. The full variable domain, with the rest looked up from reference TRBV7-9 and TRBJ2-7, is DTGVSQNPRHKITKRGQNVTFRCDPISEHNRLYWYRQTLGQGPEFLTYFQNEAQLEKSRLLSDRFSAERPKGSFSTLEIQRTEQGDSAMYLCASSFQGTGSEQYFGPGTRLTVT.

This clonotype was recorded a few times. The V gene is TRBV20-1, the J gene TRBJ1-6, with D possibly matching TRBD1 (5 bases). The CDR3 sequence is 12 residues long. Per the germline V gene, CDR1 is DFQATT and CDR2 is SNEGSKA (reference sequence). V was pared by 7 bases and J by 7 bases, with 11 bases between. CDR3 residues: CSGRVANSPLHF. In DNA, the CDR3 is TGCAGTGGCAGGGTGGCCAATTCACCCCTCCACTTT.

Many counts were recorded for this clonotype. V is TRBV28 and J is TRBJ2-3; D is possibly TRBD1 (6 bases). Germline CDR1 MDHEN, CDR2 SYDVKM. Trimming cost V 10 bases and J 5 bases, with 22 bases left between them. The CDR3 consists of 15 residues. The CDR3 loop is CATYRVWAMEDTQYF. The CDR3 DNA reads as TGTGCCACCTACAGGGTATGGGCAATGGAAGATACGCAGTATTTT.

This clonotype was observed at least ten times. The rearrangement joins TRBV20-1 to TRBJ2-3, with TRBD1 as a possible D gene (6 bases). This CDR3 spans 14 amino acids. Per the germline V gene, CDR1 is DFQATT and CDR2 is SNEGSKA (reference sequence). V was trimmed by 2 bases and J by 2 bases, leaving 11 bases between them. The CDR3 DNA follows: TGCAGTGCTAGAAGGACAGACCACACAGATACGCAGTATTTT. Encoded protein: CSARRTDHTDTQYF.

This clonotype was counted a few times. The chain couples TRBV20-1 to TRBJ1-2; D call uncertain. This CDR3 is 12 amino acids long. Trimming cost V 2 bases and J 6 bases, with 10 bases left between them. From germline, CDR1 is DFQATT and CDR2 SNEGSKA (reference sequence). CDR3 bases: TGCAGTGCTAGACGGGGTAGAGATGGCTACACCTTC. Its protein product is CSARRGRDGYTF.

This clonotype was seen many times. The chain couples TRBV19 to TRBJ2-7; D tentatively reads TRBD1 or TRBD2 (5 bases each). CDR1 is LNHDA, CDR2 SQIVND, per germline (reference sequence). The CDR3 extends over 16 amino acids. V lost 6 bases and J 5 bases, leaving 23 bases between the germline ends. The CDR3 region has the DNA TGTGCCAGTAGCCAATCGTACGGGACGGTCGGCCACGAGCAGTACTTC. Its protein is CASSQSYGTVGHEQYF.

The chain carries TRBV7-2 and TRBJ1-5; TRBD1 is a possible D gene (6 bases). The V end lost 2 bases, the J end lost 6 bases, and 14 bases lay between the germline ends. The germline V gene encodes CDR1 SGHTA and CDR2 FQGNSA. This CDR3 comprises 15 residues. The DNA for the CDR3 is TGTGCCAGCAGCTTAACGGGCGGGGGCGGTCAGCCCCAGCATTTT. Protein: CASSLTGGGGQPQHF.

This sequence joins TRBV2 and TRBJ1-3; 9 nucleotides align to TRBD1. The ends lost 5 bases at V and 7 bases at J; junction bases unmatched: 9. CDR1 is SNHLY, CDR2 FYNNEI, per germline. The CDR3 covers 15 residues. CDR3 bases: TGTGCCAGCAGTCCCAGTCCCGGGACAGGGAACACCATATATTTT. Translated: CASSPSPGTGNTIYF.

The chain uses TRBV29-1 and TRBJ2-7; D not resolved. This CDR3 is built from 15 residues. Trimming took 2 bases from V and 1 from J, leaving 15 bases between them. Looked up from germline, CDR1 is SQVTM and CDR2 is ANQGSEA. The CDR3 sequence: CSVELESQHSYEQYF. CDR3 in DNA: TGCAGCGTTGAACTTGAGTCGCAGCATTCCTACGAGCAGTACTTC.

The rearrangement links TRBV4-1 to TRBJ2-1; 14 bases agree with TRBD2. V shed 1 base, J shed 8 bases, and the junction held 7 bases outside the gene matches. Germline values: CDR1 MGHRA, CDR2 YSYEKL. The CDR3 consists of 17 residues. In nucleotides, the CDR3 is TGCGCCAGCAGCCAAGGTTCGGGACTAGCGGGAGCATATGAGCAGTTCTTC. Translated: CASSQGSGLAGAYEQFF.

This clonotype came up many times. The rearrangement joins TRBV6-1 to TRBJ2-7; D remains ambiguous. The CDR3 length is 13 residues. Deletions cut 10 bases from V and 0 bases from J, with 13 bases between. Germline CDR1 and CDR2: MNHNS and SASEGT. CDR3 in DNA: TGTGCCACATTAAATTCGTCCTCCTACGAGCAGTACTTC. Its translation is CATLNSSSYEQYF.

The sample holds many counts of this clonotype. The chain is built from TRBV11-2 and TRBJ2-1; D is unclear. CDR3 length: 15 amino acids. From germline, CDR1 is SGHAT and CDR2 FQNNGV. The ends were cut back, 4 bases at V and 0 bases at J, with 10 bases in the middle. The CDR3: CASSSLPGSYNEQFF. CDR3 sequence (DNA): TGTGCCAGCAGCTCCCTGCCGGGCTCCTACAATGAGCAGTTCTTC.

The V call is TRBV7-9, the J call TRBJ2-5; 8 bases are a match to TRBD2. CDR1 and CDR2 from the germline V gene are SEHNR and FQNEAQ (reference sequence). V was pared by 5 bases and J by 1 base, with 3 bases of the junction left unmatched. CDR3 size: 14 residues. As DNA, the CDR3 is TGTGCCAGCAGCCCGACTAGCGTCCAAGAGACCCAGTACTTC. It codes for CASSPTSVQETQYF.

This clonotype was observed many times. The J gene is TRBJ2-3, the V gene TRBV30; a weak D match, TRBD2 (6 bases). This CDR3 region has 13 residues. CDR1 is GTSNPN and CDR2 is SVGIG in the germline V gene (reference sequence). Deletions cut 2 bases from V and 5 bases from J, with 11 bases between. CDR3 bases: TGTGCCTGGAGTTCCGGGACTCGAGATACGCAGTATTTT. It codes for CAWSSGTRDTQYF.

There are a few counts of this clonotype. V is TRBV19 and J is TRBJ1-1, with D perhaps TRBD1 (6 bases). CDR3 length: 13 amino acids. The germline CDR1 and CDR2 sequences are LNHDA and SQIVND (reference sequence). V was shortened by 1 base and J by 8 bases, with 11 bases between the two germline ends. CDR3 coding DNA: TGTGCCAGTAGTATAGTGACCGGGGGCGAAGCTTTCTTT. The encoded protein is CASSIVTGGEAFF. The full variable domain, in which reference TRBV19 and TRBJ1-1 provide the parts outside the CDR3, is DGGITQSPKYLFRKEGQNVTLSCEQNLNHDAMYWYRQDPGQGLRLIYYSQIVNDFQKGDIAEGYSVSREKKESFPLTVTSAQKNPTAFYLCASSIVTGGEAFFGQGTRLTVV.

The rearrangement joins TRBV18 to TRBJ1-1; D is uncertain. The V gene lost 1 base and the J gene lost 5 bases, with 8 bases spanning the gap. From germline, CDR1 is KGHSH and CDR2 LQKENI. The CDR3 has 13 residues. The DNA of the CDR3 is TGTGCCAGCTCACCACAGAAAGGGACTGAAGCTTTCTTT. Protein product: CASSPQKGTEAFF.

Concerning this clonotype: A much larger clone differs by one base, so this may be a read error. CDR3 region: CASSGPVAEQFF. The CDR3 DNA is TGTGCCAGCAGTGGCCCCGTGGCCGAGCAGTTCTTC. The chain has TRBV6-1 and TRBJ2-1; D uncertain. Between the trimmed V and J ends, which lost 4 bases and 10 bases, there was a span of 11 bases. The germline V gene encodes CDR1 MNHNS and CDR2 SASEGT. This CDR3 spans 12 amino acids.

The CDR3 DNA sequence: TGTGCCAGCAGCTTAGATCGAGAAGGGCTCGTACTTAGAGCTTTCTTT. Translating it yields CASSLDREGLVLRAFF. The chain carries TRBV11-2 and TRBJ1-1; D gene ambiguous. V lost 0 bases and J lost 10, with 21 bases in between. From germline, CDR1 is SGHAT and CDR2 FQNNGV. The CDR3 loop spans 16 amino acids.

This clonotype was observed a handful of times. The chain recombines TRBV7-9 with TRBJ1-1; D unclear. Germline loops: CDR1 SEHNR, CDR2 FQNEAQ (reference sequence). V dropped 2 bases and J dropped 8 bases, with 12 bases sitting between them. The CDR3 covers 13 residues. CDR3 sequence reads: CASSLTGPEEAFF. DNA of the CDR3: TGTGCCAGCAGCTTAACGGGTCCGGAGGAAGCTTTCTTT.

The V and J genes are TRBV5-1 and TRBJ2-7, with TRBD1 matching over 10 bases. V dropped 4 bases and J dropped 5; count of bases not matched to a gene: 9. This CDR3 has 15 amino acids. Germline CDR1 SGHRS, CDR2 YFSETQ. CDR3 in DNA: TGCGCCAGCAGCCCCCCGGGACAGGGGTACCACGAGCAGTACTTC. It encodes CASSPPGQGYHEQYF.

The chain carries TRBV28 and TRBJ2-2; the D gene is possibly TRBD2 (5 bases). V was pared by 11 bases and J by 4 bases, with 14 bases between. CDR3 length equals 13 residues. The germline V gene encodes CDR1 MDHEN and CDR2 SYDVKM. The CDR3 is CALGGSSTGELFF. CDR3 DNA: TGTGCCCTCGGCGGGTCTTCCACCGGGGAGCTGTTTTTT.

This clonotype came up many times. The rearrangement links TRBV30 to TRBJ1-5; D not certain. Germline V CDR1 and CDR2: GTSNPN, SVGIG (reference sequence). This CDR3 spans 13 amino acids. Trimming removed 2 bases from V and 3 bases from J, with 8 bases in between. The CDR3 loop is CAWSTEDNQPQHF. The DNA for the CDR3 is TGTGCCTGGAGTACAGAAGACAATCAGCCCCAGCATTTT.